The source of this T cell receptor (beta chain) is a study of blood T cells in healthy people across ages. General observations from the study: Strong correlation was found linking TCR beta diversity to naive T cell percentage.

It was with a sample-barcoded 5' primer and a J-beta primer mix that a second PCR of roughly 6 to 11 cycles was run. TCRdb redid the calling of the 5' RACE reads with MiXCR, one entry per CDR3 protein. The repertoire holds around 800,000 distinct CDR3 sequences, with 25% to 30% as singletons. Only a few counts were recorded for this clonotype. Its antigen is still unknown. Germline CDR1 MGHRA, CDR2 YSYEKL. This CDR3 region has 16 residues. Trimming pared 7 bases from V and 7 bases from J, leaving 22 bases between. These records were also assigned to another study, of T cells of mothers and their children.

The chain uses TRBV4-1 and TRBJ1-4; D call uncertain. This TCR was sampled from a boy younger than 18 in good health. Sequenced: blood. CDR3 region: CASNNPPLGMPEKLFF. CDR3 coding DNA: TGCGCCAGCAACAACCCCCCACTAGGGATGCCTGAAAAACTGTTTTTT.